This entry is about one T cell receptor (beta chain). The antigen is not known. The CDR3 loop spans 14 amino acids. These data belong to a study of cytomegalovirus exposure and HLA in healthy donors. As for the study in general: Earlier work reported 117 million unique TCR beta sequences from about 179 million T cells. General study points: Available immune exposure information covered CMV serostatus only. Reports state that TCR beta sequences accurately predicted most subjects' HLA-A and HLA-B alleles.

The PCR had 60 Vbeta and 13 Jbeta primers. TCRdb's copy holds only in-frame clones and misses some; the assay was immunoSEQ multiplex PCR. The sample records 150,000 or so clones, roughly three quarters being singletons. The J gene is TRBJ1-1, the V gene TRBV1; the table's D call, TRBD1, was not checked against the DNA. TRBV1 has pseudogene status. Sequencing input: PBMCs. The sequence was collected from a male donor in good health and CMV-seronegative. CDR3 in DNA: TGCACCATCCCTGATGACAGGGTGAACACTGAAGCTTTCTTT. It encodes CTIPDDRVNTEAFF.